This record covers a single T cell receptor (beta chain). Its target is not known. This sample was taken from a study of blood T cells in healthy people across ages. Study-level results: Diversity estimates from one million T cells were considered underestimates.

Germline lookup yields CDR1 SNHLY and CDR2 FYNNEI. Trimming removed 10 bases from V and 0 bases from J, with 25 bases in between. The CDR3 is 17 residues long. With a J-beta primer mix and a sample-barcoded 5' primer, a second PCR ran about 7 to 12 cycles. With 12 random nucleotides, a template-switch adaptor tagged each individual cDNA molecule. TCRdb used MiXCR to reprocess the 5' RACE reads, holding one entry per CDR3 protein. The table records some 930,000 distinct CDR3 sequences, 25% to 35% of them present only once. The same sample was also used in a study of T cells of mothers and their children.

The receptor's source is a woman between 35 and 50 years old in good health. The chain employs TRBV2 and TRBJ2-7, with a tentative D call TRBD1 (6 bases). The sequencing sample was made of blood. CDR3 region: CATTNPIRQDYSYEQYF. As DNA, the CDR3 is TGTGCCACCACGAATCCCATCCGACAGGATTACTCCTACGAGCAGTACTTC.